This entry features one T cell receptor (beta chain) sequence. The antigen remains unidentified. Mismatch with germline at one junction end may stem from a read error. Flow cytometry had shown expanded CD8+CD57+ cells in the patients chosen for sequencing. CDR3 and TCR beta VDJ profiling relied on genomic DNA as the template. TCRdb called the reads again in MiXCR, with one record for every CDR3 protein. The sample contains more than 150,000 distinct CDR3 sequences, approximately 50% of which appear only once. This entry belongs to a study of CD8+CD57+ T cells in acquired aplastic anemia. Study-level results: Statistical testing detected no significant gap in CD8+ Simpson's diversity between patients and controls.

In germline, CDR1 is SEHNR, CDR2 FQNEAQ (reference sequence). The CDR3 extends over 13 amino acids. The sequence derives from a human donor with aplastic anemia. The V and J genes are TRBV7-9 and TRBJ2-2; D uncertain. The sequenced sample was sorted CD4+, CD8+, or CD8+CD57+ T cells (not recorded which) from PBMCs. CDR3 nucleotide sequence: TGTGCCAGCAGCGATTTGAACGCCGGGGAGCTGTTTTTT. This sequence encodes CASSDLNAGELFF. Full variable domain (missing parts from reference TRBV7-9 and TRBJ2-2): DTGVSQNPRHKITKRGQNVTFRCDPISEHNRLYWYRQTLGQGPEFLTYFQNEAQLEKSRLLSDRFSAERPKGSFSTLEIQRTEQGDSAMYLCASSDLNAGELFFGEGSRLTVL.